This T cell receptor (beta chain) was captured in a study of cytomegalovirus exposure and HLA in healthy donors. The PCR was carried out with 60 Vbeta primers and 13 Jbeta primers. Some clones are missing from TCRdb's copy, which holds only in-frame ones; the method was immunoSEQ multiplex PCR. The sample holds more than 150,000 clones; over 70% are singletons and the top ten take around 3%. There are 14 residues in the CDR3. Germline V gives CDR1 MGHRA, CDR2 YSYEKL. The V gene end was trimmed by 4 bases and the J gene end by 4 bases; junction bases not matched to a gene: 4. This clonotype was sampled from a woman in her 50s in good health and CMV-seropositive. The sample was PBMCs. This chain connects TRBV4-1 to TRBJ1-1; TRBD1 matches at 9 bases. CDR3: CASSRGTGSTEAFF. The DNA of the CDR3 is TGCGCCAGCAGCCGGGGGACAGGGAGCACTGAAGCTTTCTTT.